This entry features one T cell receptor beta chain sequence. The sample holds other DNA sequences that translate to the same CDR3. This sample was included in a study of shared clonotypes between healthy human individuals. Naive CD8 populations comprised CD45RO-negative cells positively selected for CCR7, excluding terminally differentiated effector memory CD45RA+ cells. The CDR3 covers 15 residues. The germline V and J ends were trimmed by 1 base and 0 bases, with 9 bases remaining between them. From germline, CDR1 is SEHNR and CDR2 FQNEAQ (reference sequence). Clones were read by immunoSEQ multiplex PCR, and TCRdb kept only the in-frame ones, dropping some. The sample yields about 680,000 clones, around 92% seen once.

This receptor was taken from a man aged 25-45 years in good health. Sequencing was performed on naive CD8+ T cells sorted from blood. The V call is TRBV7-9, the J call TRBJ1-1; perhaps TRBD1 as D (6 bases). The CDR3: CASSLGTGLNTEAFF. Here the CDR3 DNA reads TGTGCCAGCAGCTTAGGCACAGGGTTGAACACTGAAGCTTTCTTT.